The clone carrying this TCR beta chain showed up just a few times. Antigen: not known. This entry comes from a study of PD-1 blockade in classical Hodgkin lymphoma. Trimming pared 2 bases from V and 0 bases from J, leaving 8 bases between. The V gene's germline CDR1 is GTSNPN and CDR2 SVGIG (reference sequence). The CDR3 runs 14 residues. Relapse was seen in all patients after autologous stem cell transplantation, and brentuximab vedotin exposure was variable. General observations from the study: Baseline diversity resembling that of newly diagnosed patients was seen in complete responders.

TCRdb's table, derived via immunoSEQ multiplex PCR, lists solely in-frame clones and lacks some. The sample shows some 100,000 clones, approximately 92% of them seen only once. The J gene is TRBJ1-5, the V gene TRBV30; D not resolved. The sample here was peripheral blood mononuclear cells (PBMCs), taken at baseline. This sequence originates from a human donor with classical Hodgkin lymphoma. The CDR3 region is CAWSKDYSNQPQHF. In nucleotides, the CDR3 is TGTGCCTGGAGTAAGGATTATAGCAATCAGCCCCAGCATTTT.